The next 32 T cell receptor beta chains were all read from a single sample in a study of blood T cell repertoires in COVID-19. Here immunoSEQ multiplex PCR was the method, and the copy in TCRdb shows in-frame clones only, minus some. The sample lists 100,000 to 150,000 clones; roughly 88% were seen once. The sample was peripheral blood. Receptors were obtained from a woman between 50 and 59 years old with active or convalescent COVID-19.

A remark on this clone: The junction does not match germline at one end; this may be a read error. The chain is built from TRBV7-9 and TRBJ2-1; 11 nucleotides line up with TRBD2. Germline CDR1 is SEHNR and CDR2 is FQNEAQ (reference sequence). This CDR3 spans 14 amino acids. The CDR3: CASSLAGGPNEQFF. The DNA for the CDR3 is TGTGCCAGCAGTTTAGCGGGAGGGCCCAATGAGCAGTTCTTC. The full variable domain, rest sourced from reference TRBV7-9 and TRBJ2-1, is DTGVSQNPRHKITKRGQNVTFRCDPISEHNRLYWYRQTLGQGPEFLTYFQNEAQLEKSRLLSDRFSAERPKGSFSTLEIQRTEQGDSAMYLCASSLAGGPNEQFFGPGTRLTVL.

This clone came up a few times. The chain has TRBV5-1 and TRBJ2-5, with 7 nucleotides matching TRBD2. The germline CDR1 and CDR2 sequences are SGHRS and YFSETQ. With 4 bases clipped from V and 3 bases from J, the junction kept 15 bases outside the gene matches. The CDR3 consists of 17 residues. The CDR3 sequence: CASSPSRGRASEETQYF. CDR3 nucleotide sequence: TGCGCCAGCAGCCCAAGCAGAGGGAGGGCCTCTGAAGAGACCCAGTACTTC.

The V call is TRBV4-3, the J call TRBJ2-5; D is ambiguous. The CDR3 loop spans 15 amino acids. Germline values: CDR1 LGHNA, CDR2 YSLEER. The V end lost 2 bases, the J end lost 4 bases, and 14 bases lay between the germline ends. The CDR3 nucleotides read TGCGCCAGCAGCCAAAAGATCGGCCCGGGAGAGACCCAGTACTTC. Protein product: CASSQKIGPGETQYF.

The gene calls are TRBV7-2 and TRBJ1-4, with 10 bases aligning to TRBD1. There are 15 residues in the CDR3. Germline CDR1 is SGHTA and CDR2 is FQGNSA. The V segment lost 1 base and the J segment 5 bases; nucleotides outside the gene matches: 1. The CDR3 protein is CASSLVGQGNEKLFF. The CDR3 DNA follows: TGTGCCAGCAGCTTAGTGGGACAGGGGAATGAAAAACTGTTTTTT.

CDR3 bases: TGTGCCATCACCTTTGGACAGGGTTCACCCCTCCACTTT. Translation gives CAITFGQGSPLHF. The chain joins TRBV10-3 to TRBJ1-6; TRBD1 matches 8 bases. V trimming: 7 bases; J trimming: 9 bases; junction bases outside the gene matches: 5. The CDR3 totals 13 residues. The germline V gene has CDR1 ENHRY and CDR2 SYGVKD.

The DNA of the CDR3 is TGTGCCAGCAGCGTAGGGACTAGCGGGAGTCGGAGGCAAGAGACCCAGTACTTC. Protein: CASSVGTSGSRRQETQYF. The rearrangement uses TRBV9 and TRBJ2-5; 13 bases align to TRBD2. V shed 0 bases and J 2 bases; nucleotides not matched to a gene: 7. This CDR3 has 18 residues. The V gene's germline CDR1 is SGDLS and CDR2 YYNGEE.

In DNA form, the CDR3 reads TGTGCCAGCAGCTTAGTCGAGAGCCTTAGTGGTACGGGCTACACCTTC. Its protein product is CASSLVESLSGTGYTF. The chain has TRBV7-2 and TRBJ1-2, with D unresolved. This CDR3 region has 16 residues. The V gene lost 1 base and the J gene lost 8 bases, with 20 bases spanning the gap. CDR1 and CDR2 (germline): SGHTA, FQGNSA. The full variable domain, completed using reference TRBV7-2 and TRBJ1-2, is GAGVSQSPSNKVTEKGKDVELRCDPISGHTALYWYRQSLGQGLEFLIYFQGNSAPDKSGLPSDRFSAERTGGSVSTLTIQRTQQEDSAVYLCASSLVESLSGTGYTFGSGTRLTVV.

CDR3 sequence reads: CASRGGDPTQYF. Written as DNA, the CDR3 is TGTGCCAGCAGAGGCGGGGACCCTACGCAGTATTTT. V usage is TRBV25-1 and J usage is TRBJ2-3, with D possibly being TRBD2 (6 bases). Trimming shortened V by 6 bases and J by 8 bases, and 12 bases separated the two germline ends. CDR1 MGHDK and CDR2 SYGVNS come from the germline V gene. This CDR3 spans 12 amino acids.

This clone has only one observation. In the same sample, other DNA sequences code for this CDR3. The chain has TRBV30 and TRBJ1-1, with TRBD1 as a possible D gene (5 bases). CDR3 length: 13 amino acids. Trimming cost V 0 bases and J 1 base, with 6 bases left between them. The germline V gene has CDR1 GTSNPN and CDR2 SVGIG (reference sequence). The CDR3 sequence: CAWSVGANTEAFF. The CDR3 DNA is TGTGCCTGGAGTGTTGGGGCGAACACTGAAGCTTTCTTT.

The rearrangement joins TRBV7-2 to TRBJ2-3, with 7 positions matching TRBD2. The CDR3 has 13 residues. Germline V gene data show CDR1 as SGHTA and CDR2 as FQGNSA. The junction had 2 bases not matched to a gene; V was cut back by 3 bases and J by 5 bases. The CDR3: CASSLSGKDTQYF. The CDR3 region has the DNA TGTGCCAGCAGCTTGAGCGGGAAAGATACGCAGTATTTT.

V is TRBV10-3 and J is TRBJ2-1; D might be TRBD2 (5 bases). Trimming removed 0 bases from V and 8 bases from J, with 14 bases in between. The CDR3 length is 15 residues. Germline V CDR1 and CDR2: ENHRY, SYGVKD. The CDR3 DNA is TGTGCCATCAGTGAGTCGAGCCGGTTGAGGGATGAGCAGTTCTTC. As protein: CAISESSRLRDEQFF.

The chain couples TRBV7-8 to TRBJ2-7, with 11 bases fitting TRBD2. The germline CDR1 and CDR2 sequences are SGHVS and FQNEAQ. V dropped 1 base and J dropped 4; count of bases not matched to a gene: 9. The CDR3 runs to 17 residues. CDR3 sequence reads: CASSLELGASGRYEQYF. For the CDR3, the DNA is TGTGCCAGCAGCTTAGAATTAGGGGCTAGCGGGAGGTACGAGCAGTACTTC.

The chain's CDR3 is CASSQDGREAWADTQYF. The CDR3 bases are TGTGCCAGCAGCCAAGATGGGCGGGAGGCTTGGGCAGATACGCAGTATTTT. The V call is TRBV4-2, the J call TRBJ2-3, with TRBD2 identical over 8 bases. Germline trimming cut 0 bases from V and 4 bases from J; bases unmatched to any gene: 9. Germline V gives CDR1 LGHNA, CDR2 YNFKEQ. CDR3 length equals 17 residues.

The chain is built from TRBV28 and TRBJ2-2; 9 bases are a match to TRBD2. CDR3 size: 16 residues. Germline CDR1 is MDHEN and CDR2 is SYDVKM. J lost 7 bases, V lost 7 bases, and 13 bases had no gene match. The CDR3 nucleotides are TGTGCCAGCACGCAGTGGCGGGAGGGCCTGGGCGGGGAGCTGTTTTTT. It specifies CASTQWREGLGGELFF.

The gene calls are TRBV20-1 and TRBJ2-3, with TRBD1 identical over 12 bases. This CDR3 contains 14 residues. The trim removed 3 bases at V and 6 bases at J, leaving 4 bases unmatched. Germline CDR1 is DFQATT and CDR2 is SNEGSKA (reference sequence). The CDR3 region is CSASPGQGADTQYF. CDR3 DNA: TGCAGTGCTAGTCCGGGACAGGGGGCGGATACGCAGTATTTT.

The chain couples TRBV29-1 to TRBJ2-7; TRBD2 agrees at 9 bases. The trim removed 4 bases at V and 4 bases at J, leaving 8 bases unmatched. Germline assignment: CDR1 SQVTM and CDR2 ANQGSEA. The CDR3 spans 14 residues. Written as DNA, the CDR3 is TGCAGCGTTGTGCTGGTAGCGGGAGAGTACGAGCAGTACTTC. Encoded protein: CSVVLVAGEYEQYF.

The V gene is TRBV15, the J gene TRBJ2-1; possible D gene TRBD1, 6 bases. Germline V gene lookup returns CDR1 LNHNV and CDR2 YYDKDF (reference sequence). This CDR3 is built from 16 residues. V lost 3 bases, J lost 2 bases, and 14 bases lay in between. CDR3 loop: CATSRDSDSAYNEQFF. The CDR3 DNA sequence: TGTGCCACCAGCAGGGACAGTGACTCCGCCTACAATGAGCAGTTCTTC.

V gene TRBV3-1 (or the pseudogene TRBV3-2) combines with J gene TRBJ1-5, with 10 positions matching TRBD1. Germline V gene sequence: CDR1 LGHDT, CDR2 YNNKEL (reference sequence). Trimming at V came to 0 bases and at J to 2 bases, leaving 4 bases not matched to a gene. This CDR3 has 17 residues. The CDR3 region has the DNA TGTGCCAGCAGCCAAGATGGGACAGGGGATCGCAATCAGCCCCAGCATTTT. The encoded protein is CASSQDGTGDRNQPQHF.

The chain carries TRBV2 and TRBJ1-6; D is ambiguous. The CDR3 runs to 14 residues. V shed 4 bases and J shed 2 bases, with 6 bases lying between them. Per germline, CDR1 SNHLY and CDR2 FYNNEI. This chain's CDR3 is CASSASAYNSPLHF. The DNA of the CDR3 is TGTGCCAGCAGTGCGTCAGCCTATAATTCACCCCTCCACTTT. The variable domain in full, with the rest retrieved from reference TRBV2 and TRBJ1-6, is EPEVTQTPSHQVTQMGQEVILRCVPISNHLYFYWYRQILGQKVEFLVSFYNNEISEKSEIFDDQFSVERPDGSNFTLKIRSTKLEDSAMYFCASSASAYNSPLHFGNGTRLTVT.

CDR3 nucleotides: TGTGCCATCAGTGATGGCACACGTTACTATGGCTACACCTTC. Its protein is CAISDGTRYYGYTF. The V gene is TRBV10-3, the J gene TRBJ1-2, with D unclear. V lost 3 bases and J lost 3, with 11 bases in between. CDR3 length: 14 residues. The germline CDR1 and CDR2 sequences are ENHRY and SYGVKD.

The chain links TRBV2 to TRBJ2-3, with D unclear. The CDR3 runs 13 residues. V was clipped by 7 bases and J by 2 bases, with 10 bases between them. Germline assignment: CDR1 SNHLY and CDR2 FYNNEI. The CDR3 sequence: CASIPRLTDTQYF. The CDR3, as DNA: TGTGCCAGCATTCCGCGGCTCACAGATACGCAGTATTTT.

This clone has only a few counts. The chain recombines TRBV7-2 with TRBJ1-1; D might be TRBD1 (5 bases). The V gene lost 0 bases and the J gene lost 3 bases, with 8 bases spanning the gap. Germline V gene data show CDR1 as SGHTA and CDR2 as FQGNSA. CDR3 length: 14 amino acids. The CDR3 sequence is CASSLARDDTEAFF. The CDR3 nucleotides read TGTGCCAGCAGCTTAGCCAGGGATGACACTGAAGCTTTCTTT.

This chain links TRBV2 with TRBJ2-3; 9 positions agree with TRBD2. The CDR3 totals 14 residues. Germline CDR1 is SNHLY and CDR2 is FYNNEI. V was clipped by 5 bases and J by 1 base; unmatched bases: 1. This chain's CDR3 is CASSIAGGTDTQYF. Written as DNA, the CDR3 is TGTGCCAGCAGTATAGCGGGAGGCACAGATACGCAGTATTTT.

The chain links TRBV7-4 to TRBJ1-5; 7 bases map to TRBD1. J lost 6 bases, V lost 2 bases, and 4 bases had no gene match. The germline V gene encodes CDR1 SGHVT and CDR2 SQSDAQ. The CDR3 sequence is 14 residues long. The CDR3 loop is CASSLSRGLQPQHF. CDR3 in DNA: TGTGCCAGCAGCTTAAGTAGGGGGCTTCAGCCCCAGCATTTT.

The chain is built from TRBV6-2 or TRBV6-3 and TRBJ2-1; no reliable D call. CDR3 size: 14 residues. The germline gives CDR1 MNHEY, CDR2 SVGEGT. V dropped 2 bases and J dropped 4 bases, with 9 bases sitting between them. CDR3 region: CASSYPRRYNEQFF. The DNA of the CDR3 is TGTGCCAGCAGTTACCCGAGGAGATACAATGAGCAGTTCTTC.

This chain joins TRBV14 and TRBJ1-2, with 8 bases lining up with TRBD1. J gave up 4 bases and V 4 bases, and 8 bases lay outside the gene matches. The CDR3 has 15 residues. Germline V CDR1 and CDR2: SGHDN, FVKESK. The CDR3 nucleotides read TGTGCCAGCAGCCCCCGACAGGGGATGACCTATGGCTACACCTTC. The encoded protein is CASSPRQGMTYGYTF.

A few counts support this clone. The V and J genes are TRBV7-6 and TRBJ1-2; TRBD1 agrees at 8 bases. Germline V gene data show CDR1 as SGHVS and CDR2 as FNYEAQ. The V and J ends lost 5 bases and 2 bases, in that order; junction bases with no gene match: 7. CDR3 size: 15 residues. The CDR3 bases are TGTGCCAGCAGCCTCGGGACAGGTGGCAACTATGGCTACACCTTC. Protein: CASSLGTGGNYGYTF.

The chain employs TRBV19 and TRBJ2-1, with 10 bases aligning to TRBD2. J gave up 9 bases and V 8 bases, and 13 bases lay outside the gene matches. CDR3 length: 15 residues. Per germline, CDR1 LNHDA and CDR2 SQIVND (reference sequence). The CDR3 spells CASLGVTSGIGEQFF. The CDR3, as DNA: TGTGCCAGTTTAGGGGTTACTAGCGGGATCGGTGAGCAGTTCTTC.

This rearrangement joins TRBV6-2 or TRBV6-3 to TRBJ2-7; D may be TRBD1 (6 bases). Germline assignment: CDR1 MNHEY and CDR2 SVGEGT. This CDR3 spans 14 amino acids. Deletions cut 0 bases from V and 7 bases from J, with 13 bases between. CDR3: CASSYSRSRGEQYF. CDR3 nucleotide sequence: TGTGCCAGCAGTTACTCGCGTTCTAGGGGGGAGCAGTACTTC.

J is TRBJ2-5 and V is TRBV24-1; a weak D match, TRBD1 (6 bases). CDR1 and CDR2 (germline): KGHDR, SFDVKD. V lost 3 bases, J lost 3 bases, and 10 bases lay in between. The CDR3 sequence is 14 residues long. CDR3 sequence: CATSDTRGEETQYF. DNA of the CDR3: TGTGCCACCAGTGATACCAGGGGCGAAGAGACCCAGTACTTC.

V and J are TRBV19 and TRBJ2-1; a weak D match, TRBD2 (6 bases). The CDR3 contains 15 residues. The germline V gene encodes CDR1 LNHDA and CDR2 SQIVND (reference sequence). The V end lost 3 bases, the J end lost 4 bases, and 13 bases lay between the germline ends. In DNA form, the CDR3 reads TGTGCCAGTAGTATTATCTGGACTAATTACAATGAGCAGTTCTTC. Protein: CASSIIWTNYNEQFF.

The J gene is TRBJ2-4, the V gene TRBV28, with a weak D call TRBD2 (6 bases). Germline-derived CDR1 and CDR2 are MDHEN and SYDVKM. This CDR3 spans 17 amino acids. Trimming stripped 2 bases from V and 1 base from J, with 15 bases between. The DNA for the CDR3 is TGTGCCAGCAGTTTAAGTACGGGAGAGGGGGCCAAAAACATTCAGTACTTC. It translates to CASSLSTGEGAKNIQYF.